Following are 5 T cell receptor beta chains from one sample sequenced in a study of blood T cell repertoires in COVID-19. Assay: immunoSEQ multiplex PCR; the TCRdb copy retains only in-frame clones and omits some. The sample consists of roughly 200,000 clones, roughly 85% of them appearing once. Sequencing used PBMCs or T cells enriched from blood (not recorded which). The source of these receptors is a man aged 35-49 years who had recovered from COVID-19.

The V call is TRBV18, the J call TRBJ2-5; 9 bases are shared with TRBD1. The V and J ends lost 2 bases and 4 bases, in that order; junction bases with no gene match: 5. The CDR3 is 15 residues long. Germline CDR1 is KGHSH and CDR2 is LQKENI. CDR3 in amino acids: CASSPRDRVIETQYF. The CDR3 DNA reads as TGTGCCAGCTCACCAAGGGACAGGGTTATAGAGACCCAGTACTTC.

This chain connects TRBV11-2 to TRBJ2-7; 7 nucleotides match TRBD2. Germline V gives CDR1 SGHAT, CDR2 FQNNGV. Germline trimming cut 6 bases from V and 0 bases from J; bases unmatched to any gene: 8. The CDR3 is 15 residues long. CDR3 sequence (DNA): TGTGCCAGCAGACCTAGCGGACTTAGCTCCTACGAGCAGTACTTC. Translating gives CASRPSGLSSYEQYF.

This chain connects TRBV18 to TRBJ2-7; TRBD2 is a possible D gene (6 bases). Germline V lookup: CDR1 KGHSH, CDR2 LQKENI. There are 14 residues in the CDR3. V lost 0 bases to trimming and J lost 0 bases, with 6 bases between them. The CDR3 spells CASSPPGLSYEQYF. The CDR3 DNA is TGTGCCAGCTCACCACCGGGACTCTCCTACGAGCAGTACTTC. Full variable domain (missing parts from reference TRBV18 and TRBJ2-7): NAGVMQNPRHLVRRRGQEARLRCSPMKGHSHVYWYRQLPEEGLKFMVYLQKENIIDESGMPKERFSAEFPKEGPSILRIQQVVRGDSAAYFCASSPPGLSYEQYFGPGTRLTVT.

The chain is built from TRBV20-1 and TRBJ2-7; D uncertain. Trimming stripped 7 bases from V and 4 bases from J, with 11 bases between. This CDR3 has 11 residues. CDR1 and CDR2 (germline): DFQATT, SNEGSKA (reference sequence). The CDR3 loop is CSGQEGYEQYF. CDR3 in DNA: TGCAGTGGGCAGGAAGGATACGAGCAGTACTTC.

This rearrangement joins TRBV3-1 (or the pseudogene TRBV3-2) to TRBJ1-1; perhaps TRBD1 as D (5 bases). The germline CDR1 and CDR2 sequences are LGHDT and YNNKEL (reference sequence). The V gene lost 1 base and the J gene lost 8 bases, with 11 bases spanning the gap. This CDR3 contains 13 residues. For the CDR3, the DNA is TGTGCCAGCAGCCAAGCCGAAAGGACAGAAGCTTTCTTT. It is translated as CASSQAERTEAFF.